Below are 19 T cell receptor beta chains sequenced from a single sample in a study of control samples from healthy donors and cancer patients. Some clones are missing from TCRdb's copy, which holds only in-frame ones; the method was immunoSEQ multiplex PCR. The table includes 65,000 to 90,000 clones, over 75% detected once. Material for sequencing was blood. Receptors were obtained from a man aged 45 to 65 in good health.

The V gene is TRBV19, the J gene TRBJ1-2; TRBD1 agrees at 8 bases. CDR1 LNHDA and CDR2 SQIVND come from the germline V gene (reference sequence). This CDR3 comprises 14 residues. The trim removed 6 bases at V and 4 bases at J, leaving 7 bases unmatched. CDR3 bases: TGTGCCAGTAGGGACGGACAGGGAGGCTATGGCTACACCTTC. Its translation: CASRDGQGGYGYTF.

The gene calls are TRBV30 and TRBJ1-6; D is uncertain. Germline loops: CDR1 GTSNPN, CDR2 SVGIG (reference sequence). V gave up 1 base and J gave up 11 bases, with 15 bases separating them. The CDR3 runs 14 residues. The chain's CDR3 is CAWSDLKGRAPLHF. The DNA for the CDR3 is TGTGCCTGGAGTGATCTAAAGGGTCGCGCACCCCTCCACTTT.

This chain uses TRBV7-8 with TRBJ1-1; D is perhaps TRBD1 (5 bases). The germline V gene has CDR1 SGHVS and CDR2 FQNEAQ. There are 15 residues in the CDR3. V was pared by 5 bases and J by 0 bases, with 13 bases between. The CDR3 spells CASSPAGGMNTEAFF. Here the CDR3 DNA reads TGTGCCAGCAGCCCGGCGGGGGGGATGAACACTGAAGCTTTCTTT.

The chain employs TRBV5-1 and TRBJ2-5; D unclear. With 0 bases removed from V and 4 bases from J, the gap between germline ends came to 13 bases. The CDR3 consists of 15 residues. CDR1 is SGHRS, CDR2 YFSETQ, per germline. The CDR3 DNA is TGCGCCAGCAGCTTGGAAGGCCCATCCCTAGAGACCCAGTACTTC. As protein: CASSLEGPSLETQYF.

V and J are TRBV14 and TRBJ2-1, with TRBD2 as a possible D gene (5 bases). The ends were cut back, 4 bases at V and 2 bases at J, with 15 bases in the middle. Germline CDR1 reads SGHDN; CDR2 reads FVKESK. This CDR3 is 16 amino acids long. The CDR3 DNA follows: TGTGCCAGCAGCCTCCCAGGCGGGCTAGCCTACAATGAGCAGTTCTTC. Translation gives CASSLPGGLAYNEQFF.

The CDR3 DNA reads as TGTGCCAGCCATTTTCATCAGCCCCAGCATTTT. Residues: CASHFHQPQHF. This chain uses TRBV3-1 (or the pseudogene TRBV3-2) with TRBJ1-5; no clear D. Per germline, CDR1 LGHDT and CDR2 YNNKEL (reference sequence). The CDR3 length is 11 residues. Trimming took off 8 bases at V and 5 bases at J, with 7 bases between the two ends.

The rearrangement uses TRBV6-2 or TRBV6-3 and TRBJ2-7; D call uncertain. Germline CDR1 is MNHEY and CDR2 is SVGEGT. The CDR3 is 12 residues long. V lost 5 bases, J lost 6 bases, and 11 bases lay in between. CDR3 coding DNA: TGTGCCAGCAGTACCCCCCGGGCCGAGCAGTACGTC. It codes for CASSTPRAEQYV.

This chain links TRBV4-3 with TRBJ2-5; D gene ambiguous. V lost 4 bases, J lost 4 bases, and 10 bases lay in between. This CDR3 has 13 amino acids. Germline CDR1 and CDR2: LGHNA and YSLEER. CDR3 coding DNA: TGCGCCAGCAGCCGCGTCTATAGAGAGACCCAGTACTTC. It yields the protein CASSRVYRETQYF.

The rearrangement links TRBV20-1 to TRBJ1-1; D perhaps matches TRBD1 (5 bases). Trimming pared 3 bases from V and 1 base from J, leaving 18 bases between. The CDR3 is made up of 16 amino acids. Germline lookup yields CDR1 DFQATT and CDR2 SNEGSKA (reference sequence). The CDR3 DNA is TGCAGTGCTAGTTTTACCGGGCAGGGACCGAACACTGAAGCTTTCTTT. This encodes CSASFTGQGPNTEAFF.

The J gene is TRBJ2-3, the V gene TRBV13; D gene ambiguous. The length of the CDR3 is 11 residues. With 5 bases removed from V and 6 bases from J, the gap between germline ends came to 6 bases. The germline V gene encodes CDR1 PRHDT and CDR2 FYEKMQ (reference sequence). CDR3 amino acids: CASSGLDTQYF. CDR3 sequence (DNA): TGTGCCAGCAGCGGGTTGGATACGCAGTATTTT.

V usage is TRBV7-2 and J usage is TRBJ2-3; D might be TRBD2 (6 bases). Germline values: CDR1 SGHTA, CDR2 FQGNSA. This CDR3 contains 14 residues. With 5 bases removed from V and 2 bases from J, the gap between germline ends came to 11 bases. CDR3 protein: CASSNSGFTDTQYF. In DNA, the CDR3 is TGTGCCAGCAGCAATAGCGGATTCACAGATACGCAGTATTTT.

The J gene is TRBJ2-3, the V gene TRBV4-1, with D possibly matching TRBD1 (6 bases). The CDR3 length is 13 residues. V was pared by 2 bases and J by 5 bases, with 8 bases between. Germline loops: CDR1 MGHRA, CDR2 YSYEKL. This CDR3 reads CASSQKQGDTQYF. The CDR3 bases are TGCGCCAGCAGCCAAAAACAGGGAGATACGCAGTATTTT.

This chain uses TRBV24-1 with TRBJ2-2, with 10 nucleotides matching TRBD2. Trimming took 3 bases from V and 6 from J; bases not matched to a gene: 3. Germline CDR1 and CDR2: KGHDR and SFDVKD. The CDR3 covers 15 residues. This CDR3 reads CATSDPSGRAGELFF. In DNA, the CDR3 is TGTGCCACCAGTGATCCCAGCGGGAGGGCCGGGGAGCTGTTTTTT.

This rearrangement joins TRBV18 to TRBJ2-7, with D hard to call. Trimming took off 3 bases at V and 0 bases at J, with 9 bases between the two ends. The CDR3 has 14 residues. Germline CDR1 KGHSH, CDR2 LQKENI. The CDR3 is CASSPTPSSYEQYV. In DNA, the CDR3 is TGTGCCAGCTCACCGACCCCCAGCTCCTACGAGCAGTACGTC.

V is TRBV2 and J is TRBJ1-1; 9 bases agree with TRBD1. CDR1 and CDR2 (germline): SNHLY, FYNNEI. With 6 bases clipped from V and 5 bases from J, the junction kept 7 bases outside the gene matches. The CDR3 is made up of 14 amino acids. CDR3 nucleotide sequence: TGTGCCAGCAGCAGGGACAGGGAAGGAACTGAAGCTTTCTTT. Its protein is CASSRDREGTEAFF.

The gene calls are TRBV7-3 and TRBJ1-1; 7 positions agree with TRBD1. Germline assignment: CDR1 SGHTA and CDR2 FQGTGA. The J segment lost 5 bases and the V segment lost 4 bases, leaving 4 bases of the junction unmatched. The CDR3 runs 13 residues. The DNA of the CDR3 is TGTGCCAGCAGCTCCCAGGGGGGAACTGAAGCTTTCTTT. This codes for CASSSQGGTEAFF.

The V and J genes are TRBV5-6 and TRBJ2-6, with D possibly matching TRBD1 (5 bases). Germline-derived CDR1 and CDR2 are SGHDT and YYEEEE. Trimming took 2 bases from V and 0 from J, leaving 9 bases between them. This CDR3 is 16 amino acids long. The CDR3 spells CASSLGVSSGANVLTF. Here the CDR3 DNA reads TGTGCCAGCAGCTTAGGGGTGAGCTCTGGGGCCAACGTCCTGACTTTC. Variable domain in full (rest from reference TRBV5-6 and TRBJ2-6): DAGVTQSPTHLIKTRGQQVTLRCSPKSGHDTVSWYQQALGQGPQFIFQYYEEEERQRGNFPDRFSGHQFPNYSSELNVNALLLGDSALYLCASSLGVSSGANVLTFGAGSRLTVL.

The CDR3, as DNA: TGTGCCAGCAGTTTTGGATTGGTTAGCTACACCTTC. It translates to CASSFGLVSYTF. The gene calls are TRBV12-3 or TRBV12-4 and TRBJ1-2; no clear D. V lost 3 bases and J lost 9, with 11 bases in between. This CDR3 contains 12 residues.

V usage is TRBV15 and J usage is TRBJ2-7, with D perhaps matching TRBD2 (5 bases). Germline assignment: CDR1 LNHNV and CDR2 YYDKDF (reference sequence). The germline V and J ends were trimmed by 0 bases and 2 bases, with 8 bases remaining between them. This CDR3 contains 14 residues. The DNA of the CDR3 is TGTGCCACCAGCAGAGAGAGGGTAGCCTACGAGCAGTACGTC. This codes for CATSRERVAYEQYV.